The entry below gives a single T cell receptor beta chain sequence along with its context. Its specificity is not known. The source of the sample is a study of T cell responses to AZD1222 COVID-19 vaccine. Study findings and constraints: Sampled repertoires all dated from after the peak T cell response. A mostly white British donor set with more females was recruited, and clonal diversity was possibly underestimated. At study baseline, merely more than 5 AZD1222 recipients were seropositive.

Assay used: immunoSEQ multiplex PCR; TCRdb lists only in-frame clones, some missing. The table has under 150,000 clones, about 90% seen once. Looked up from germline, CDR1 is MRHNA and CDR2 is SNTAGT. Trimming took off 2 bases at V and 2 bases at J, with 6 bases between the two ends. The CDR3 spans 13 residues. The chain uses TRBV6-4 and TRBJ1-1, with D unresolved. This TCR derives from an adult in good health. The input for sequencing was peripheral blood, taken on day 0 of MenACWY control vaccination. The CDR3 here is CASSDRENTEAFF. In nucleotides, the CDR3 is TGTGCCAGCAGTGACCGGGAAAACACTGAAGCTTTCTTT.